The rows below give T cell receptor beta chains drawn from one sample of a study of T cell repertoires in cytomegalovirus infection. What these receptors recognize is not known. TCRdb reprocessed the reads with MiXCR, giving one entry per CDR3 protein. Here the sample spans some 350,000 distinct CDR3 sequences, around 29% being singletons. The sample in question was cultured PBMCs, obtained from culture after CMV antigen stimulation. Receptors were obtained from a human donor in good health (CMV status not recorded). Some clones in this sample may be carry-over from other donors' samples. The CDR3 runs from the conserved cysteine through the conserved F or W. D genes are given only for firm matches. Size values are once, few and many counts, or a class for expanded clones, and some rows have none.

v_gene: TRBV7-3
j_gene: TRBJ1-4
d_gene: TRBD1
abundance: few
len: 15
CDR3aa: CASSLGGQGNEKLFF

v_gene: TRBV19
j_gene: TRBJ2-5
d_gene: .
abundance: few
len: 14
CDR3aa: CASSQGGSQETQYF

v_gene: TRBV2
j_gene: TRBJ1-6
d_gene: .
abundance: .
len: 15
CDR3aa: CASSGLDLLNSPLHF

v_gene: TRBV5-4
j_gene: TRBJ1-1
d_gene: TRBD1
abundance: .
len: 16
CDR3aa: CASSSGGVGMNTEAFF

v_gene: TRBV9
j_gene: TRBJ2-1
d_gene: TRBD2
abundance: few
len: 16
CDR3aa: CASSAPAGFDDHEQFF

v_gene: TRBV20-1
j_gene: TRBJ2-7
d_gene: .
abundance: .
len: 14
CDR3aa: CSASAGSSSYEQYF

v_gene: TRBV7-8
j_gene: TRBJ1-1
d_gene: TRBD1
abundance: many
len: 14
CDR3aa: CASSQTGGATEAFF

v_gene: TRBV7-3
j_gene: TRBJ1-1
d_gene: .
abundance: few
len: 14
CDR3aa: CASSPSGANTEAFF

v_gene: TRBV7-2
j_gene: TRBJ2-5
d_gene: TRBD2
abundance: many
len: 16
CDR3aa: CASSLGTSFSMETQYF

v_gene: TRBV28
j_gene: TRBJ2-7
d_gene: .
abundance: .
len: 16
CDR3aa: CASSPNREGLSYEQYF

v_gene: TRBV2
j_gene: TRBJ1-3
d_gene: .
abundance: .
len: 14
CDR3aa: CASSLGANGNTIYF

v_gene: TRBV7-6
j_gene: TRBJ2-7
d_gene: TRBD2
abundance: few
len: 15
CDR3aa: CASSPVLAGVYEQYF

v_gene: TRBV11-2
j_gene: TRBJ1-5
d_gene: .
abundance: .
len: 13
CDR3aa: CASSWNSNQPQHF

v_gene: TRBV5-6
j_gene: TRBJ1-3
d_gene: .
abundance: few
len: 17
CDR3aa: CASSLVVTAHSGNTIYF

v_gene: TRBV10-3
j_gene: TRBJ1-1
d_gene: .
abundance: .
len: 13
CDR3aa: CAIKQEQNTEAFF

v_gene: TRBV20-1
j_gene: TRBJ2-7
d_gene: TRBD2
abundance: .
len: 14
CDR3aa: CSASDSGTTYEQYF

v_gene: TRBV7-9
j_gene: TRBJ1-1
d_gene: .
abundance: .
len: 16
CDR3aa: CASSSLPGLRPPEAFF

v_gene: TRBV6-5
j_gene: TRBJ2-7
d_gene: .
abundance: once
len: 15
CDR3aa: CASSPGAGITYEQYF

v_gene: TRBV6-2/TRBV6-3
j_gene: TRBJ1-1
d_gene: .
abundance: .
len: 14
CDR3aa: CASSGGGGGPEAFF

v_gene: TRBV6-2/TRBV6-3
j_gene: TRBJ2-2
d_gene: .
abundance: .
len: 13
CDR3aa: CASSSQRTGELFF

v_gene: TRBV9
j_gene: TRBJ2-5
d_gene: .
abundance: .
len: 14
CDR3aa: CASSVEARQETQYF

v_gene: TRBV6-6
j_gene: TRBJ2-7
d_gene: .
abundance: few
len: 13
CDR3aa: CASSYTSLYEQYF

v_gene: TRBV20-1
j_gene: TRBJ2-7
d_gene: TRBD1
abundance: few
len: 13
CDR3aa: CSARDREAYEQYF

v_gene: TRBV20-1
j_gene: TRBJ2-3
d_gene: .
abundance: many
len: 14
CDR3aa: CSARDFSSSDTQYF

v_gene: TRBV28
j_gene: TRBJ1-5
d_gene: .
abundance: .
len: 11
CDR3aa: CASSTDQPQHF

v_gene: TRBV15
j_gene: TRBJ2-7
d_gene: .
abundance: .
len: 14
CDR3aa: CATSRDQASYEQYF

v_gene: TRBV5-1
j_gene: TRBJ2-4
d_gene: .
abundance: few
len: 14
CDR3aa: CASSLEGSKNIQYF

v_gene: TRBV2
j_gene: TRBJ2-1
d_gene: .
abundance: .
len: 11
CDR3aa: CASSGLNEQFF

v_gene: TRBV20-1
j_gene: TRBJ1-6
d_gene: .
abundance: .
len: 14
CDR3aa: CSARVVQGNSPLHF

v_gene: TRBV7-2
j_gene: TRBJ2-3
d_gene: .
abundance: .
len: 15
CDR3aa: CASSFNRAWTDTQYF

v_gene: TRBV7-3
j_gene: TRBJ1-1
d_gene: .
abundance: few
len: 14
CDR3aa: CASSPGGPFTEAFF

v_gene: TRBV5-4
j_gene: TRBJ1-1
d_gene: .
abundance: .
len: 14
CDR3aa: CASSLVGSNTEAFF

v_gene: TRBV20-1
j_gene: TRBJ2-1
d_gene: .
abundance: .
len: 12
CDR3aa: CSASRIYNEQFF

v_gene: TRBV18
j_gene: TRBJ1-2
d_gene: TRBD1
abundance: .
len: 17
CDR3aa: CASSPPGTRQGRYGYTF

v_gene: TRBV7-2
j_gene: TRBJ2-7
d_gene: TRBD2
abundance: .
len: 14
CDR3aa: CASSLFSGSYEQYF

v_gene: TRBV12-5
j_gene: TRBJ1-2
d_gene: .
abundance: .
len: 13
CDR3aa: CASGLHRPSGYTF

v_gene: TRBV28
j_gene: TRBJ2-3
d_gene: .
abundance: few
len: 18
CDR3aa: CASSLGSPGGGLTDTQYF

v_gene: TRBV3-1
j_gene: TRBJ1-2
d_gene: .
abundance: .
len: 14
CDR3aa: CASSQGDGTYGYTF

v_gene: TRBV13
j_gene: TRBJ2-5
d_gene: .
abundance: few
len: 14
CDR3aa: CASSSPPTGETQYF

v_gene: TRBV4-3
j_gene: TRBJ2-3
d_gene: .
abundance: .
len: 15
CDR3aa: CASSPPGAGTDTRYF

v_gene: TRBV12-3/TRBV12-4
j_gene: TRBJ2-3
d_gene: .
abundance: few
len: 14
CDR3aa: CASHWEQLADTQYF

v_gene: TRBV7-2
j_gene: TRBJ1-2
d_gene: TRBD1
abundance: many
len: 15
CDR3aa: CASSAGTGAFAGYTF